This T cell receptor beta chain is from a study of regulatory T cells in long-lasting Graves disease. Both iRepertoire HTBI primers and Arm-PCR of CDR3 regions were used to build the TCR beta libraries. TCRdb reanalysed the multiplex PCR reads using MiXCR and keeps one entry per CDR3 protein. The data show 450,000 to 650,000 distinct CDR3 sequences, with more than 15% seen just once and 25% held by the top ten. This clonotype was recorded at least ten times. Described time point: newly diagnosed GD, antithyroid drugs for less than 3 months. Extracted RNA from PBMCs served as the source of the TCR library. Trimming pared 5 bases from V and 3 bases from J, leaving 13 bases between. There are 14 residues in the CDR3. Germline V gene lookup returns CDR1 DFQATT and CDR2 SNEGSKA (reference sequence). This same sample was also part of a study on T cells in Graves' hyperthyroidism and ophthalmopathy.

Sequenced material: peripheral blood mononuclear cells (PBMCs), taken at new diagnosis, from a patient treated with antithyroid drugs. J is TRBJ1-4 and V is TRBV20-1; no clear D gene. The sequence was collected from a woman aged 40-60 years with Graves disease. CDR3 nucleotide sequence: TGCAGTGCTCCTCAGCGTCCGTCTAATGAAAAACTGTTTTTT. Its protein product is CSAPQRPSNEKLFF.